This T cell receptor beta chain was recorded in a study of a mutant IDH1 vaccine in newly diagnosed glioma. Germline loops: CDR1 LNHDA, CDR2 SQIVND (reference sequence). CDR3 length: 15 residues. The trim removed 3 bases at V and 1 base at J, leaving 5 bases unmatched. Time point specified: week 23, last vaccination. The study gave 300 ug of mutant IDH1 20-mer peptide per vaccine dose, with topical imiquimod. Comment on this clone: Its cognate antigen is unknown.

The protocol was immunoSEQ multiplex PCR, while the TCRdb copy is restricted to in-frame clones and leaves out a portion. Among roughly 76,000 clones listed, over 75% were seen once. The input for sequencing was PBMCs, taken from a glioma patient whose treatment included an IDH1 peptide vaccine. The rearrangement joins TRBV19 to TRBJ1-1; 7 bases match TRBD1. This TCR derives from a man in his thirties or forties with glioma. Some clones in this sample may be carry-over from other donors' samples. The CDR3 protein is CASSILGTANTEAFF. CDR3 DNA sequence: TGTGCCAGTAGTATCCTAGGGACAGCGAACACTGAAGCTTTCTTT.